This T cell receptor beta chain was recovered during a study of cytomegalovirus exposure and HLA in healthy donors. Researchers ran the PCR with 60 Vbeta and 13 Jbeta primers. The protocol was immunoSEQ multiplex PCR, while the TCRdb copy is restricted to in-frame clones and leaves out a portion. The table records about 160,000 clones, approximately 71% of them present only once. This clone showed up just once. Antigen: not known. The V segment lost 0 bases and the J segment 8 bases; nucleotides outside the gene matches: 5. The CDR3 consists of 14 residues. Germline values: CDR1 SGHRS, CDR2 YFSETQ. Whole-study results and caveats: The study carried out a later analysis of TCR beta sequences. It associated about 15,000 of them with specific HLA alleles at a false discovery rate of 0.05. Of the V segments, some could not be distinguished, including TRBV6-2 and TRBV6-3, and were excluded.

Input material: PBMCs. This rearrangement joins TRBV5-1 to TRBJ1-2, with 9 positions matching TRBD1. The clonotype comes from a male donor in good health and CMV-seronegative. The CDR3 nucleotides are TGCGCCAGCAGCTTGGCGGGACAGGGTAAAGGCTACACCTTC. Its protein product is CASSLAGQGKGYTF.